The source of this T cell receptor beta chain is a study of cytomegalovirus exposure and HLA in healthy donors. Losses at the gene ends were 4 bases for V and 6 bases for J; bases not matched to a gene: 3. Germline V gives CDR1 GTSNPN, CDR2 SVGIG (reference sequence). The CDR3 totals 12 residues. General study findings and limits: Among TCR beta chains, those listed as cytomegalovirus-associated numbered around 160. In a later analysis, the majority of CMV-associated beta chains seemingly showed HLA restriction.

As for this clone: Its antigen is as yet unknown.

The PCR made use of 60 Vbeta and 13 Jbeta primers. The method was immunoSEQ multiplex PCR; TCRdb's version includes in-frame clones alone and lacks a portion of them. This sample has approximately 120,000 clones, with around 82% found just once. The sequence was obtained from a man aged 50-59 years in good health and CMV-seronegative. The V gene is TRBV30, the J gene TRBJ2-3; 8 nucleotides line up with TRBD2. The sequencing input was PBMCs. The CDR3 DNA follows: TGTGCCTGGAACGGGGGGGTGGATACGCAGTATTTT. Its protein is CAWNGGVDTQYF.